The clone carrying this T cell receptor (beta chain) was picked up many times. The antigen is not known. The record originates from a study of early T cells in non-severe SARS-CoV-2 infection. Individual cDNA molecules were tagged with unique molecular identifiers. One entry per CDR3 protein, called by TCRdb with MiXCR from the 5' RACE reads. The data contain 34,000 or so distinct CDR3 sequences, 9% of them singletons. Study conclusions and caveats: VDJdb matching favored anti-spike CD8 responses, missing private and CD4 specificities.

This CDR3 spans 16 amino acids. Trimming took off 5 bases at V and 0 bases at J, with 16 bases between the two ends. Germline CDR1 reads SEHNR; CDR2 reads FQNEAQ (reference sequence). The sequenced sample was whole blood. The rearrangement uses TRBV7-9 and TRBJ1-1, with D possibly matching TRBD1 (5 bases). This clonotype was obtained from an adult who was a healthcare worker with PCR-confirmed SARS-CoV-2 infection or an uninfected control (not recorded which). CDR3: CASSPPWGVLNTEAFF. The CDR3 DNA follows: TGTGCCAGCAGCCCCCCATGGGGGGTATTGAACACTGAAGCTTTCTTT.